A single sample gave rise to the 18 T cell receptor beta chains below, sequenced in a study of a mutant IDH1 vaccine in newly diagnosed glioma. No antigen has been identified for these receptors. The time point is: week 35, safety follow-up. The study gave 300 ug of mutant IDH1 20-mer peptide per vaccine dose, with topical imiquimod. Repertoires were generated with immunoSEQ multiplex PCR, while TCRdb's copy carries only in-frame clones and drops some. The table lists about 50,000 clones, approximately 81% of them singletons. The sequencing here drew on PBMCs, taken from a glioma patient whose treatment included an IDH1 peptide vaccine. These receptors were taken from a woman aged 18-29 years with glioma.

The rearrangement joins TRBV6-5 to TRBJ1-2, with D hard to call. The CDR3 is made up of 15 amino acids. CDR1 MNHEY and CDR2 SVGAGI come from the germline V gene. The V gene lost 0 bases and the J gene lost 3 bases, with 11 bases spanning the gap. The DNA for the CDR3 is TGTGCCAGCAGTTACTCCACGGCAGCCCACTATGGCTACACCTTC. It translates to CASSYSTAAHYGYTF.

The chain combines TRBV6-1 with TRBJ2-1, with 9 bases lining up with TRBD2. Germline V CDR1 and CDR2: MNHNS, SASEGT. The J segment lost 1 base and the V segment lost 11 bases, leaving 6 bases of the junction unmatched. CDR3 length equals 14 residues. The CDR3 nucleotides are TGTGCCGGTGCGGGGGGGCTATCCTACAATGAGCAGTTCTTC. Protein: CAGAGGLSYNEQFF.

V and J are TRBV6-5 and TRBJ1-3; tentative D call: TRBD1 (6 bases). This CDR3 has 15 amino acids. V shed 6 bases and J shed 2 bases, with 14 bases lying between them. CDR1 is MNHEY and CDR2 is SVGAGI in the germline V gene. CDR3 DNA sequence: TGTGCCAGCAGACCCGGGGGCTCCCCTGGAAACACCATATATTTT. Amino acid sequence: CASRPGGSPGNTIYF.

The table lists this clone with a few counts. CDR3 in amino acids: CASSQAGDSNQPQHF. CDR3 bases: TGCGCCAGCAGCCAAGCAGGGGATAGCAATCAGCCCCAGCATTTT. The chain uses TRBV4-1 and TRBJ1-5; D might be TRBD1 (6 bases). The CDR3 spans 15 residues. Trimming left V 1 base short and J 0 bases short, with 7 bases between. The germline V gene encodes CDR1 MGHRA and CDR2 YSYEKL.

The rearrangement links TRBV19 to TRBJ1-4, with 7 nucleotides matching TRBD1. The CDR3 is 14 residues long. Germline-derived CDR1 and CDR2 are LNHDA and SQIVND (reference sequence). Unmatched junction bases numbered 6, after V lost 4 bases and J lost 7 bases. This CDR3 is CASSTRQGREKLFF. DNA of the CDR3: TGTGCCAGTAGTACTCGACAGGGTCGTGAAAAACTGTTTTTT.

This sequence joins TRBV7-9 and TRBJ1-3; possibly TRBD1 for D (6 bases). The germline V and J ends were trimmed by 2 bases and 3 bases, with 8 bases remaining between them. CDR1 is SEHNR and CDR2 is FQNEAQ in the germline V gene (reference sequence). This CDR3 is built from 14 residues. The CDR3 loop is CASSLKGVGNTIYF. The CDR3 region has the DNA TGTGCCAGCAGCTTAAAGGGGGTTGGAAACACCATATATTTT.

This chain uses TRBV7-9 with TRBJ1-4; D unresolved. The CDR3 extends over 13 amino acids. Germline CDR1 and CDR2: SEHNR and FQNEAQ (reference sequence). Trimming shortened V by 4 bases and J by 8 bases, and 11 bases separated the two germline ends. This CDR3 is CASSSPGNEKLFF. The CDR3 DNA sequence: TGTGCCAGCAGCTCTCCTGGTAACGAAAAACTGTTTTTT.

This clone was seen more than once but under ten times. This rearrangement joins TRBV10-3 to TRBJ1-1, with D perhaps TRBD1 (6 bases). This CDR3 region has 15 residues. V was cut by 3 bases and J by 2 bases, with 13 bases left in between. The germline V gene has CDR1 ENHRY and CDR2 SYGVKD. CDR3 nucleotide sequence: TGTGCCATCAGTGACTCAGGGGCTCCAAACACTGAAGCTTTCTTT. Its translation is CAISDSGAPNTEAFF.

The gene calls are TRBV5-1 and TRBJ1-1; D not certain. The length of the CDR3 is 13 residues. Germline V gene sequence: CDR1 SGHRS, CDR2 YFSETQ. V was clipped by 6 bases and J by 4 bases, with 13 bases between them. The CDR3 is CASNLSPGTEAFF. As DNA, the CDR3 is TGCGCCAGCAATTTATCCCCGGGCACTGAAGCTTTCTTT.

This chain links TRBV2 with TRBJ2-7; perhaps D is TRBD1 or TRBD2 (6 bases each). This CDR3 has 14 amino acids. Germline CDR1 and CDR2: SNHLY and FYNNEI. V was shortened by 7 bases and J by 3 bases, with 16 bases between the two germline ends. Here the CDR3 DNA reads TGTGCCAGCAAACTCGGGGGCTTCGACTACGAGCAGTACTTC. Residues: CASKLGGFDYEQYF.

In this sample, this clone turned up once. The J gene is TRBJ2-6, the V gene TRBV2; D remains ambiguous. Germline loops: CDR1 SNHLY, CDR2 FYNNEI. There are 18 residues in the CDR3. V was clipped by 10 bases and J by 4 bases, with 26 bases between them. CDR3 region: CATLKVWQEIAGANVLTF. CDR3 in DNA: TGTGCCACACTCAAAGTGTGGCAGGAGATAGCCGGGGCCAACGTCCTGACTTTC.

This rearrangement joins TRBV11-3 to TRBJ1-1; D is ambiguous. Trimming removed 5 bases from V and 5 bases from J, with 12 bases in between. Germline assignment: CDR1 SGHNT and CDR2 YENEEA. This CDR3 has 13 amino acids. CDR3 nucleotides: TGTGCCAGCAGCGAAGACCTGGGGACTGAAGCTTTCTTT. This gives the protein CASSEDLGTEAFF.

J is TRBJ2-7 and V is TRBV9, with D possibly called TRBD1 or TRBD2 (5 bases each). The CDR3 covers 15 residues. Deletions cut 2 bases from V and 0 bases from J, with 12 bases between. Germline CDR1 and CDR2: SGDLS and YYNGEE. The CDR3 coding sequence is TGTGCCAGCAGCGTTGGGGACGACTCCTCCTACGAGCAGTACTTC. As protein: CASSVGDDSSYEQYF.

This rearrangement joins TRBV18 to TRBJ1-2, with D hard to call. CDR1 KGHSH and CDR2 LQKENI come from the germline V gene. The CDR3 has 14 residues. V was cut by 3 bases and J by 4 bases, with 12 bases left in between. The CDR3 loop is CASSPLGGSYGYTF. CDR3 nucleotides: TGTGCCAGCTCACCCCTCGGAGGGAGCTATGGCTACACCTTC.

The chain is built from TRBV6-4 and TRBJ1-1, with D perhaps matching TRBD1 (5 bases). Germline V gene data show CDR1 as MRHNA and CDR2 as SNTAGT. This CDR3 region has 13 residues. Trimming took 5 bases from V and 1 from J, leaving 8 bases between them. The CDR3 spells CASSLTGNTEAFF. The CDR3 DNA reads as TGTGCCAGCAGTTTAACAGGGAACACTGAAGCTTTCTTT.

The V and J genes are TRBV11-2 and TRBJ1-5; 12 bases align to TRBD1. Losses at the gene ends were 5 bases for V and 2 bases for J; bases not matched to a gene: 4. The CDR3 extends over 16 amino acids. Germline CDR1 and CDR2: SGHAT and FQNNGV. CDR3 nucleotides: TGTGCCAGCAGCCCGGGACAGGGGGCGGGCAATCAGCCCCAGCATTTT. Its translation is CASSPGQGAGNQPQHF.

The V gene is TRBV6-5, the J gene TRBJ2-3, with 8 bases aligning to TRBD2. V lost 5 bases to trimming and J lost 6 bases; unmatched junction nucleotides: 7. Looked up from germline, CDR1 is MNHEY and CDR2 is SVGAGI. This CDR3 comprises 14 residues. CDR3 amino acids: CASSPAGAADTQYF. Here the CDR3 DNA reads TGTGCCAGCAGTCCAGCGGGAGCGGCGGATACGCAGTATTTT.

The chain has TRBV6-6 and TRBJ1-5; 9 bases are shared with TRBD1. Germline assignment: CDR1 MNHNY and CDR2 SVGAGI (reference sequence). After removal of 6 bases from V and 2 bases from J, the junction contained 2 bases not matched to a gene. The CDR3 totals 14 residues. CDR3 in DNA: TGTGCCAGCAGGGACAGGGGAGGCAATCAGCCCCAGCATTTT. It encodes CASRDRGGNQPQHF.